These 22 T cell receptor beta chains share one sample of origin, sequenced in a study of CD8+ T cells in alopecia areata. After isolation, RNA underwent reverse transcription to generate cDNA as the sequencing template. Profiled with immunoSEQ multiplex PCR; TCRdb holds only in-frame clones, not every one. The repertoire consists of some 200,000 clones, with 55% to 70% occurring once and the leading ten covering approximately 3.5%. This sample's treatment: oral pan-JAK inhibitor, 5-10 mg twice daily. The input for sequencing was CD4+ T cells sorted from blood, taken at week 4, from a patient treated with tofacitinib. The receptors were gathered from a human donor with alopecia areata.

Written as DNA, the CDR3 is TGTGCCAGCAGCGCGGGTTCCTACGAGCAGTACTTC. This gives the protein CASSAGSYEQYF. This chain uses TRBV7-8 with TRBJ2-7, with D possibly matching TRBD2 (5 bases). Trimming pared 5 bases from V and 1 base from J, leaving 6 bases between. Germline loops: CDR1 SGHVS, CDR2 FQNEAQ. The CDR3 has 12 amino acids.

The rearrangement links TRBV10-3 to TRBJ2-1; TRBD1 matches at 9 bases. The germline gives CDR1 ENHRY, CDR2 SYGVKD. Unmatched junction bases numbered 7, after V lost 0 bases and J lost 10 bases. The length of the CDR3 is 15 residues. In DNA form, the CDR3 reads TGTGCCATCAGTGAGTCAAGGACAGGGGAAGGGGAGCAGTTCTTC. Translation gives CAISESRTGEGEQFF.

This chain joins TRBV12-5 and TRBJ1-1, with no clear D. V was pared by 7 bases and J by 2 bases, with 5 bases between. The germline CDR1 and CDR2 sequences are LGHNT and FRNRAP. This CDR3 has 11 amino acids. The CDR3 nucleotides are TGTGCTAGTGTCATAAACACTGAAGCTTTCTTT. Amino acids: CASVINTEAFF.

The sample holds a few counts of this clone. The CDR3 is CASRGRFSGANVLTF. CDR3 DNA: TGTGCCAGCAGGGGACGGTTCTCTGGGGCCAACGTCCTGACTTTC. The J gene is TRBJ2-6, the V gene TRBV6-1; either TRBD1 or TRBD2 may fit D (5 bases each). Germline V gene sequence: CDR1 MNHNS, CDR2 SASEGT. This CDR3 region has 15 residues. V was cut by 6 bases and J by 0 bases, with 9 bases left in between.

V is TRBV2 and J is TRBJ2-1; D ambiguous. Trimming removed 7 bases at V and 0 bases at J, with 16 bases between. CDR1 and CDR2 from the germline V gene are SNHLY and FYNNEI. This CDR3 has 16 residues. CDR3 sequence reads: CASTQARTGSYNEQFF. The CDR3, as DNA: TGTGCCAGCACCCAGGCCAGGACGGGCTCCTACAATGAGCAGTTCTTC.

The chain couples TRBV4-1 to TRBJ1-6; D not certain. In germline, CDR1 is MGHRA, CDR2 YSYEKL. Trimming removed 2 bases from V and 9 bases from J, with 8 bases in between. This CDR3 spans 13 amino acids. CDR3 region: CASSQPGSSPLHF. The CDR3 bases are TGCGCCAGCAGCCAACCAGGATCTTCACCCCTCCACTTT.

This clone was picked up a small number of times. The chain has TRBV28 and TRBJ1-1; D unresolved. The germline CDR1 and CDR2 sequences are MDHEN and SYDVKM. The CDR3 extends over 10 amino acids. V was pared by 2 bases and J by 10 bases, with 5 bases between. The CDR3 nucleotides read TGTGCCAGCAGTTTAAGGCGAGCTTTCTTT. It specifies CASSLRRAFF. Filled out from reference TRBV28 and TRBJ1-1, the complete variable domain reads DVKVTQSSRYLVKRTGEKVFLECVQDMDHENMFWYRQDPGLGLRLIYFSYDVKMKEKGDIPEGYSVSREKKERFSLILESASTNQTSMYLCASSLRRAFFGQGTRLTVV.

The chain recombines TRBV29-1 with TRBJ2-1; 9 positions match TRBD1. The CDR3 runs to 13 residues. CDR1 is SQVTM, CDR2 ANQGSEA, per germline. Trimming removed 7 bases from V and 8 bases from J; junction bases left unmatched: 9. In nucleotides, the CDR3 is TGCAGCGCCAGGACAGGGGAGGACTATGAGCAGTTCTTC. Translation: CSARTGEDYEQFF.

This chain uses TRBV27 with TRBJ1-2, with unresolved D. V was clipped by 5 bases and J by 5 bases, with 15 bases between them. This CDR3 is built from 14 residues. Germline V gene data show CDR1 as MNHEY and CDR2 as SMNVEV (reference sequence). The CDR3 region has the DNA TGTGCCAGCAGTGCTCTCGACCCGGGGTATGGCTACACCTTC. It translates to CASSALDPGYGYTF.

The J gene is TRBJ1-2, the V gene TRBV5-1; maybe TRBD1 (5 bases). Germline CDR1 reads SGHRS; CDR2 reads YFSETQ. The V and J ends lost 3 bases and 7 bases respectively, with 10 bases between them. This CDR3 is built from 12 residues. CDR3 amino acids: CASSYSGLGYTF. Written as DNA, the CDR3 is TGCGCCAGCAGCTACTCAGGGCTTGGCTACACCTTC.

This clone turned up a few times. This chain links TRBV30 with TRBJ2-3; TRBD2 might be the D (6 bases). Germline V CDR1 and CDR2: GTSNPN, SVGIG (reference sequence). CDR3 length equals 14 residues. Trimming shortened V by 3 bases and J by 0 bases, and 10 bases separated the two germline ends. The CDR3 coding sequence is TGTGCCTGGAGGGCGGGGCCGAGCACAGATACGCAGTATTTT. This translates into CAWRAGPSTDTQYF.

The chain joins TRBV5-1 to TRBJ1-1; TRBD1 is a possible D gene (5 bases). The CDR3 covers 13 residues. The germline V and J ends were trimmed by 4 bases and 9 bases, with 16 bases remaining between them. CDR1 is SGHRS, CDR2 YFSETQ, per germline. DNA for the CDR3: TGCGCCAGCAGCCCATCTCCGGGACGGAAAGCTTTCTTT. This sequence encodes CASSPSPGRKAFF.

This clone was seen only a few times. The rearrangement links TRBV4-2 to TRBJ1-4; maybe TRBD1 (5 bases). Deletions cut 4 bases from V and 4 bases from J, with 19 bases between. Germline loops: CDR1 LGHNA, CDR2 YNFKEQ. This CDR3 is built from 17 residues. CDR3 sequence reads: CASSPQTLWDDNEKLFF. Here the CDR3 DNA reads TGTGCCAGCAGCCCACAAACTCTTTGGGACGATAATGAAAAACTGTTTTTT.

J is TRBJ2-7 and V is TRBV5-6, with 8 bases lining up with TRBD2. CDR1 and CDR2 (germline): SGHDT, YYEEEE. The trim removed 3 bases at V and 2 bases at J, leaving 7 bases unmatched. The CDR3 extends over 15 amino acids. This chain's CDR3 is CASSWGLVGTYEQYF. DNA for the CDR3: TGTGCCAGCAGCTGGGGACTAGTGGGTACCTACGAGCAGTACTTC. The full variable domain, in which reference TRBV5-6 and TRBJ2-7 provide the parts outside the CDR3, is DAGVTQSPTHLIKTRGQQVTLRCSPKSGHDTVSWYQQALGQGPQFIFQYYEEEERQRGNFPDRFSGHQFPNYSSELNVNALLLGDSALYLCASSWGLVGTYEQYFGPGTRLTVT.

With respect to this clone: The sample carries other DNA sequences with the same CDR3. The chain employs TRBV25-1 and TRBJ2-3; D is tentatively TRBD1 or TRBD2 (7 bases each). The V and J ends lost 0 bases and 0 bases respectively, with 10 bases between them. Germline CDR1 reads MGHDK; CDR2 reads SYGVNS. The CDR3 spans 16 residues. The CDR3 loop reads CASSEYRGGSTDTQYF. Written as DNA, the CDR3 is TGTGCCAGCAGTGAATACAGGGGGGGGAGCACAGATACGCAGTATTTT.

This clone was observed a few times. The V gene is TRBV11-3, the J gene TRBJ2-1; no firm D call. Germline values: CDR1 SGHNT, CDR2 YENEEA. V gave up 1 base and J gave up 4 bases, with 5 bases separating them. The length of the CDR3 is 13 residues. The CDR3 DNA sequence: TGTGCCAGCAGCTTAGGACCATACAATGAGCAGTTCTTC. It is translated as CASSLGPYNEQFF.

The chain recombines TRBV30 with TRBJ2-3; 8 positions match TRBD1. The CDR3 has 14 residues. Trimming cost V 3 bases and J 1 base; bases outside gene matches: 3. Germline V gene lookup returns CDR1 GTSNPN and CDR2 SVGIG (reference sequence). DNA of the CDR3: TGTGCCTGGAGCCCGGGACAGGGCACAGATACGCAGTATTTT. Its translation: CAWSPGQGTDTQYF.

The CDR3 DNA follows: TGTGCCTGGAGTGTGGGACAGGGGAGTTATGGCTACACCTTC. Protein sequence: CAWSVGQGSYGYTF. The chain recombines TRBV30 with TRBJ1-2, with TRBD1 identical over 10 bases. Looked up from germline, CDR1 is GTSNPN and CDR2 is SVGIG (reference sequence). V shed 0 bases, J shed 5 bases, and the junction held 3 bases outside the gene matches. The CDR3 length is 14 residues. The full variable domain, completed using reference TRBV30 and TRBJ1-2, is SQTIHQWPATLVQPVGSPLSLECTVEGTSNPNLYWYRQAAGRGLQLLFYSVGIGQISSEVPQNLSASRPQDRQFILSSKKLLLSDSGFYLCAWSVGQGSYGYTFGSGTRLTVV.

The chain recombines TRBV11-2 with TRBJ2-5; perhaps TRBD2 as D (7 bases). Germline assignment: CDR1 SGHAT and CDR2 FQNNGV. V was shortened by 6 bases and J by 7 bases, with 9 bases between the two germline ends. The CDR3 is 11 residues long. The CDR3 DNA is TGTGCCAGCAGAGGGGGGGGGACCCAGTACTTC. Its translation is CASRGGGTQYF.

The V and J genes are TRBV2 and TRBJ2-7; possibly TRBD1 for D (5 bases). Per the germline V gene, CDR1 is SNHLY and CDR2 is FYNNEI. This CDR3 is built from 14 residues. Deletions cut 4 bases from V and 2 bases from J, with 12 bases between. The CDR3 DNA follows: TGTGCCAGCAGTGGGTTAGGGGTTACCTACGAGCAGTACTTC. This gives the protein CASSGLGVTYEQYF.

The V gene is TRBV25-1, the J gene TRBJ2-4; the D call may be TRBD1 or TRBD2 (5 bases each). The CDR3 sequence is 13 residues long. Germline V gives CDR1 MGHDK, CDR2 SYGVNS. V lost 6 bases to trimming and J lost 8 bases, with 14 bases between them. CDR3 sequence: CASSLQGADIQYF. The CDR3 DNA follows: TGTGCCAGCAGCCTGCAGGGAGCGGACATTCAGTACTTC.

The genes are TRBV27 and TRBJ2-1, with 9 bases identical to TRBD2. Germline V lookup: CDR1 MNHEY, CDR2 SMNVEV (reference sequence). The V gene end was trimmed by 6 bases and the J gene end by 9 bases; junction bases not matched to a gene: 15. This CDR3 has 16 amino acids. This CDR3 reads CASSPRRGGFDIEQFF. The CDR3 nucleotides are TGTGCCAGCAGCCCCCGGCGGGGGGGTTTTGACATTGAGCAGTTCTTC.